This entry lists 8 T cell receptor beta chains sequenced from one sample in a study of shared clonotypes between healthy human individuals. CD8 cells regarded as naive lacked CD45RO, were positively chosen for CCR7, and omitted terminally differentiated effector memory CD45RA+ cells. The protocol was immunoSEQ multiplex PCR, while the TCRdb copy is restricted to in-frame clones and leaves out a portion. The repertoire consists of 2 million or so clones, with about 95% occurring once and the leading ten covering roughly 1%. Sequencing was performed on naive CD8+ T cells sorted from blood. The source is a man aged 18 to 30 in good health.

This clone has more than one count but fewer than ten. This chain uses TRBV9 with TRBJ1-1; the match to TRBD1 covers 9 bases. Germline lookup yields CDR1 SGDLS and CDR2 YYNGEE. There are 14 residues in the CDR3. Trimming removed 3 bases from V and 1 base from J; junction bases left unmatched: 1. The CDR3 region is CASSEGQGNTEAFF. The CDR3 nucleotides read TGTGCCAGCAGCGAGGGACAGGGGAACACTGAAGCTTTCTTT.

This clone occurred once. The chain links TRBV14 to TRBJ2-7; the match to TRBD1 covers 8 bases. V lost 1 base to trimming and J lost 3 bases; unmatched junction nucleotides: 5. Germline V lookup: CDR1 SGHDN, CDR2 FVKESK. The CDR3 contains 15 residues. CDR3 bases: TGTGCCAGCAGCCAAGGGACAGGGAGAGGCTACGAGCAGTACTTC. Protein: CASSQGTGRGYEQYF. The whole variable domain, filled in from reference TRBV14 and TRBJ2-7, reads EAGVTQFPSHSVIEKGQTVTLRCDPISGHDNLYWYRRVMGKEIKFLLHFVKESKQDESGMPNNRFLAERTGGTYSTLKVQPAELEDSGVYFCASSQGTGRGYEQYFGPGTRLTVT.

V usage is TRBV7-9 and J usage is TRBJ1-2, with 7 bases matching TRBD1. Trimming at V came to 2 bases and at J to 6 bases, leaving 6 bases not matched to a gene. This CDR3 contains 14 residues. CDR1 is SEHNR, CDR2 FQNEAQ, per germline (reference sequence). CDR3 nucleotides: TGTGCCAGCAGCTTACAGGGAGGGGGCAATGGCTACACCTTC. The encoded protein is CASSLQGGGNGYTF.

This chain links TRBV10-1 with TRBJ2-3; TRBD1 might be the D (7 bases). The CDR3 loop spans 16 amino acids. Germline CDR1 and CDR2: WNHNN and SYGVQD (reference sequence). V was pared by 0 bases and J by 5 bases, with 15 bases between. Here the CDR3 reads CASSESQGGLKDTQYF. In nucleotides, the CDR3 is TGCGCCAGCAGTGAGTCCCAGGGGGGCCTAAAAGATACGCAGTATTTT.

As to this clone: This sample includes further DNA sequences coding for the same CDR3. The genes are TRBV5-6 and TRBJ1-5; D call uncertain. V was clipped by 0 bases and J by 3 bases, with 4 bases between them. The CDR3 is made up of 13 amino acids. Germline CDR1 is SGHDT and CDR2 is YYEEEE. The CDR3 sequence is CASSLGDNQPQHF. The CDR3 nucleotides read TGTGCCAGCAGCTTGGGAGACAATCAGCCCCAGCATTTT.

In DNA form, the CDR3 reads TGTGCCAGCCTCCTAGCGTTCACAGATACGCAGTATTTT. It is translated as CASLLAFTDTQYF. The J gene is TRBJ2-3, the V gene TRBV6-1, with D possibly matching TRBD2 (6 bases). Germline V gives CDR1 MNHNS, CDR2 SASEGT. With 8 bases removed from V and 2 bases from J, the gap between germline ends came to 11 bases. The CDR3 runs 13 residues.

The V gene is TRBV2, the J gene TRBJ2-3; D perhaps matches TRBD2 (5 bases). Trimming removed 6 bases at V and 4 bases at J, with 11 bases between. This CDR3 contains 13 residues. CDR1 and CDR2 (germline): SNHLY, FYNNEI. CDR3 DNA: TGTGCCAGCAGACCACTACTAGCAGATACGCAGTATTTT. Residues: CASRPLLADTQYF.

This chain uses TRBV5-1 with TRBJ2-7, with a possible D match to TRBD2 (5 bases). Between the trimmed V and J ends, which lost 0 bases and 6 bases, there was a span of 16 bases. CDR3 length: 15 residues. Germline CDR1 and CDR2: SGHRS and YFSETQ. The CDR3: CASSLAYPGEGEQYF. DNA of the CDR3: TGCGCCAGCAGCTTGGCTTACCCGGGCGAGGGCGAGCAGTACTTC.